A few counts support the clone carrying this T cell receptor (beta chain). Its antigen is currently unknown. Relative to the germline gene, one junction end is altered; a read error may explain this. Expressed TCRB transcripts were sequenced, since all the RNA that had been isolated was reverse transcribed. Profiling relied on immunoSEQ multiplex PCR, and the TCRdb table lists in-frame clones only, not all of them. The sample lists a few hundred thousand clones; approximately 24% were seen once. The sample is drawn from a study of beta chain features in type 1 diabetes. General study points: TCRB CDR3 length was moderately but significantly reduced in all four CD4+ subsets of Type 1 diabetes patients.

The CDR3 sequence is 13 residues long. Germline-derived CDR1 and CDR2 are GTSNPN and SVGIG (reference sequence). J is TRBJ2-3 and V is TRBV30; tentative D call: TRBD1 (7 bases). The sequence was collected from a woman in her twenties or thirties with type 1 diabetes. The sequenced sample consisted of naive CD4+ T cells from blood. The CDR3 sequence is CAWSQGGTDTQYF. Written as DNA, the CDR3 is TGTGCCTGGAGTCAGGGGGGCACGGATACGCAGTATTTT.